This TCR beta chain originates from a study of tumor-infiltrating lymphocytes in primary liver carcinoma. The germline V gene has CDR1 SEHNR and CDR2 FQNEAQ (reference sequence). This CDR3 is 16 amino acids long. This clonotype showed up just a few times. The junction departs from germline at one end; a sequencing error may be responsible. Bulk tissue was left unsorted, and RNA and DNA were co-extracted from roughly 20-30 mg of it. From approximately 530 ng of total RNA, TCR beta-specific cDNA was reverse-transcribed using a constant-region primer. Construction of TCR beta libraries relied on three successive nested multiplex PCR rounds employing slightly modified ARM-PCR. Running around 9 cycles apiece, the first two PCR rounds relied on TRBV1-TRBV30 forward primers together with a C-beta reverse primer. Using its own MiXCR run on the multiplex PCR reads, TCRdb lists one record per CDR3 protein. The sample yields around 25,000 distinct CDR3 sequences, about three quarters seen once.

The chain joins TRBV7-9 to TRBJ1-2; no definite D call. The sequence was collected from a man aged 40-55 years with primary liver carcinoma and hepatitis B virus infection. What was sequenced was liver tumor tissue from sampling region 3. The subset here: tumor region T3, left-lateral pole. The CDR3 region has the DNA TGTGCCAGCAGCCCCAAGGGCAGGCTATCCCAGTATGGCTATACCTTC. Residues: CASSPKGRLSQYGYTF.